The 16 T cell receptor beta chains given below trace back to one sample, sequenced in a study of T cell responses to AZD1222 COVID-19 vaccine. Some clones are missing from TCRdb's copy, which holds only in-frame ones; the method was immunoSEQ multiplex PCR. The sample carries some 31,000 clones, 75% to 85% recorded once. Specimen: peripheral blood, collected 28 days after the second AZD1222 dose. The receptor set was obtained from an adult who received the AZD1222 COVID-19 vaccine.

The sample holds a few counts of this clone. This rearrangement joins TRBV14 to TRBJ1-6, with 9 nucleotides matching TRBD1. CDR1 is SGHDN, CDR2 FVKESK, per germline. V shed 0 bases, J shed 10 bases, and the junction held 4 bases outside the gene matches. The CDR3 consists of 15 residues. In DNA form, the CDR3 reads TGTGCCAGCAGCCAAGAGGGGACAGGGTTCTCACCCCTCCACTTT. Protein: CASSQEGTGFSPLHF.

This clone was seen a handful of times. V gene TRBV7-9 combines with J gene TRBJ1-3, with D unresolved. CDR1 is SEHNR, CDR2 FQNEAQ, per germline (reference sequence). The CDR3 loop spans 12 amino acids. The V end was cut by 3 bases, the J end by 2 bases, with 2 bases between. In DNA, the CDR3 is TGTGCCAGCAGCTTCCCTGGAAACACCATATATTTT. It encodes CASSFPGNTIYF.

The rearrangement uses TRBV12-5 and TRBJ2-1; 11 bases line up with TRBD2. This CDR3 has 13 amino acids. Trimming cost V 2 bases and J 10 bases; bases outside gene matches: 1. The germline CDR1 and CDR2 sequences are LGHNT and FRNRAP. The CDR3 spells CASGLSSGGEQFF. CDR3 DNA sequence: TGTGCTAGTGGTTTGTCTAGCGGGGGGGAGCAGTTCTTC.

This clone showed up just once. The chain employs TRBV25-1 and TRBJ1-2, with TRBD1 as a possible D gene (6 bases). Germline V gives CDR1 MGHDK, CDR2 SYGVNS. Trimming cost V 3 bases and J 4 bases, with 9 bases left between them. The CDR3 runs to 13 residues. The CDR3 sequence is CASSDTGFYGYTF. CDR3 sequence (DNA): TGTGCCAGCAGTGATACAGGGTTCTATGGCTACACCTTC.

The chain joins TRBV7-2 to TRBJ1-6; D unclear. V dropped 5 bases and J dropped 9 bases, with 11 bases sitting between them. Germline CDR1 reads SGHTA; CDR2 reads FQGNSA. There are 13 residues in the CDR3. CDR3 sequence: CASSPGSGSPLHF. CDR3 sequence (DNA): TGTGCCAGCAGCCCGGGTTCGGGTTCACCCCTCCACTTT. The full variable domain, in which reference TRBV7-2 and TRBJ1-6 provide the parts outside the CDR3, is GAGVSQSPSNKVTEKGKDVELRCDPISGHTALYWYRQSLGQGLEFLIYFQGNSAPDKSGLPSDRFSAERTGGSVSTLTIQRTQQEDSAVYLCASSPGSGSPLHFGNGTRLTVT.

This clone has just a few counts. The V gene is TRBV7-3, the J gene TRBJ2-5; a possible D gene is TRBD2 (6 bases). V lost 2 bases, J lost 4 bases, and 11 bases lay in between. Looked up from germline, CDR1 is SGHTA and CDR2 is FQGTGA. The CDR3 runs 14 residues. In DNA form, the CDR3 reads TGTGCCAGCAGCTTATTCCCTAGCGCAGAGACCCAGTACTTC. It codes for CASSLFPSAETQYF.

The CDR3 region is CASSLNGYNEKLFF. The CDR3 DNA reads TGTGCCAGCAGCTTAAATGGATATAATGAAAAACTGTTTTTT. This chain uses TRBV7-2 with TRBJ1-4; no reliable D call. The ends were cut back, 2 bases at V and 4 bases at J, with 8 bases in the middle. CDR3 length: 14 amino acids. CDR1 and CDR2 from the germline V gene are SGHTA and FQGNSA.

The chain combines TRBV11-3 with TRBJ2-1, with TRBD2 matching 9 bases. The length of the CDR3 is 15 residues. Germline V CDR1 and CDR2: SGHNT, YENEEA. V lost 4 bases and J lost 6; bases outside the gene matches: 7. Here the CDR3 reads CASSSDWGLANEQFF. The CDR3 region has the DNA TGTGCCAGCAGCTCTGACTGGGGACTAGCCAATGAGCAGTTCTTC. Variable domain in full (rest from reference TRBV11-3 and TRBJ2-1): EAGVVQSPRYKIIEKKQPVAFWCNPISGHNTLYWYLQNLGQGPELLIRYENEEAVDDSQLPKDRFSAERLKGVDSTLKIQPAELGDSAVYLCASSSDWGLANEQFFGPGTRLTVL.

Worth noting for this clone: The sample carries other DNA sequences with the same CDR3. V and J are TRBV5-1 and TRBJ1-2, with 9 nucleotides matching TRBD1. This CDR3 is built from 14 residues. Germline loops: CDR1 SGHRS, CDR2 YFSETQ. The V segment lost 4 bases and the J segment 8 bases; nucleotides outside the gene matches: 9. DNA of the CDR3: TGCGCCAGCAGCCTCGGGACAGGGATGGGAGGCTACACCTTC. It encodes CASSLGTGMGGYTF.

The chain has TRBV3-1 (or the pseudogene TRBV3-2) and TRBJ2-3; 8 bases are shared with TRBD2. Germline V gives CDR1 LGHDT, CDR2 YNNKEL (reference sequence). The CDR3 spans 16 residues. Trimming took 4 bases from V and 2 from J; bases not matched to a gene: 8. In DNA, the CDR3 is TGTGCCAGCAGCCCAAAAGCGGGAGACCACACAGATACGCAGTATTTT. Protein sequence: CASSPKAGDHTDTQYF.

The chain has TRBV19 and TRBJ1-5; D uncertain. The CDR3 length is 14 residues. V lost 6 bases to trimming and J lost 5 bases, with 14 bases between them. CDR1 is LNHDA, CDR2 SQIVND, per germline (reference sequence). CDR3 sequence: CASSLTHGDQPQHF. The DNA of the CDR3 is TGTGCCAGTAGCCTCACGCACGGAGATCAGCCCCAGCATTTT.

The chain is built from TRBV18 and TRBJ1-4, with 9 nucleotides matching TRBD1. Looked up from germline, CDR1 is KGHSH and CDR2 is LQKENI. This CDR3 is built from 14 residues. Germline trimming cut 8 bases from V and 7 bases from J; bases unmatched to any gene: 8. CDR3 nucleotides: TGTGCCAGCCCTCAGGGACAGGGAAGTGAAAAACTGTTTTTT. Its protein is CASPQGQGSEKLFF.

The chain is built from TRBV5-5 and TRBJ1-5; D not resolved. V was cut by 0 bases and J by 4 bases, with 11 bases left in between. The germline V gene has CDR1 SGHKS and CDR2 YYEKEE (reference sequence). This CDR3 is built from 15 residues. The CDR3, as DNA: TGTGCCAGCAGCTTGGTATACAGTGAGAATCAGCCCCAGCATTTT. This gives the protein CASSLVYSENQPQHF.

The chain's CDR3 is CASSMVQGYGYTF. The CDR3 nucleotides are TGTGCCAGTAGTATGGTCCAGGGCTATGGCTACACCTTC. This sequence joins TRBV19 and TRBJ1-2; D possibly corresponds to TRBD1 (5 bases). The CDR3 covers 13 residues. Trimming cost V 3 bases and J 4 bases, with 9 bases left between them. Germline CDR1 and CDR2: LNHDA and SQIVND (reference sequence).

The CDR3 nucleotides read TGTGCCAGCAGCCGTCCGAACACCGGGGAGCTGTTTTTT. Translating it yields CASSRPNTGELFF. The V and J genes are TRBV5-6 and TRBJ2-2; D not resolved. The CDR3 is made up of 13 amino acids. V was trimmed by 4 bases and J by 0 bases, leaving 4 bases between them. The V gene's germline CDR1 is SGHDT and CDR2 YYEEEE.

This clone has just one count. CDR3 amino acids: CASSKASGKYGELFF. In nucleotides, the CDR3 is TGTGCCAGTAGTAAGGCTAGCGGGAAATACGGGGAGCTGTTTTTT. This chain uses TRBV19 with TRBJ2-2; 9 bases align to TRBD2. CDR1 is LNHDA, CDR2 SQIVND, per germline (reference sequence). V shed 4 bases and J 7 bases; nucleotides not matched to a gene: 7. This CDR3 region has 15 residues.